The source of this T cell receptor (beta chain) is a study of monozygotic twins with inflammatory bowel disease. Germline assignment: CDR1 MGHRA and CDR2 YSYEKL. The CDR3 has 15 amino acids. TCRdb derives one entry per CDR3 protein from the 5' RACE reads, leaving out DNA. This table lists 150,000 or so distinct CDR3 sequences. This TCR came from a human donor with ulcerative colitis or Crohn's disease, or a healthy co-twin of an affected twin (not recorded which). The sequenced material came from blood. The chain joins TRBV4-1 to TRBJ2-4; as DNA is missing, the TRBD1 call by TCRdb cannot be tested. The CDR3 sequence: CASSEGAVAKNIQYF.